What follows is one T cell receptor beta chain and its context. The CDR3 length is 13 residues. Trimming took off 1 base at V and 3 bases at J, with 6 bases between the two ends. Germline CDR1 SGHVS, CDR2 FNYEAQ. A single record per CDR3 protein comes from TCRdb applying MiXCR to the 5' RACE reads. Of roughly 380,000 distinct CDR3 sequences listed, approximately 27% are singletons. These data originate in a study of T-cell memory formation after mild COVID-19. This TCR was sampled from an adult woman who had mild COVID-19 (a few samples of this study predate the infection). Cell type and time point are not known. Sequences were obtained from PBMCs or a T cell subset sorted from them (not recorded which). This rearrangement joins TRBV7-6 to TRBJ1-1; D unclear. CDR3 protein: CASSLEAHTEAFF. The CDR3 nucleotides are TGTGCCAGCAGCTTAGAGGCACACACTGAAGCTTTCTTT.